What follows are 20 T cell receptor beta chains derived from one specimen sequenced in a study of T-cell reconstitution after alpha-beta-depleted transplantation in children. Construction of the TCRbeta library involved unique molecular identifiers. MiXCR, run by TCRdb on the PCR reads, gives a single entry per CDR3 protein. The data hold about a million distinct CDR3 sequences, with roughly 29% observed a single time. The material was PBMCs, mostly from graft donor cells, obtained 360 days after TCRalphabeta/CD19-depleted stem cell transplant. These receptor sequences come from a boy under two years old who had a stem cell transplant for SCID, so the T cells may come from the graft donor.

The chain is built from TRBV7-2 and TRBJ1-5; no definite D call. Per the germline V gene, CDR1 is SGHTA and CDR2 is FQGNSA. The CDR3 has 16 amino acids. The V end lost 0 bases, the J end lost 2 bases, and 11 bases lay between the germline ends. CDR3 sequence reads: CASSLALPEGNQPQHF. The CDR3 DNA is TGTGCCAGCAGCTTAGCCCTCCCCGAGGGCAATCAGCCCCAGCATTTT. Full variable domain (rest looked up from reference TRBV7-2 and TRBJ1-5): GAGVSQSPSNKVTEKGKDVELRCDPISGHTALYWYRQSLGQGLEFLIYFQGNSAPDKSGLPSDRFSAERTGGSVSTLTIQRTQQEDSAVYLCASSLALPEGNQPQHFGDGTRLSIL.

This clonotype was picked up a small number of times. CDR3 nucleotides: TGTGCCAGCACCCCCCGACCCGGACAGGGATACAATGGCTACACCTTC. Its protein is CASTPRPGQGYNGYTF. This rearrangement joins TRBV27 to TRBJ1-2; TRBD1 agrees at 8 bases. The J segment lost 6 bases and the V segment lost 7 bases, leaving 16 bases of the junction unmatched. The CDR3 spans 16 residues. The V gene's germline CDR1 is MNHEY and CDR2 SMNVEV (reference sequence).

This clonotype was observed a few times. This rearrangement joins TRBV4-1 to TRBJ2-3; no firm D call. The CDR3 spans 16 residues. Trimming left V 1 base short and J 0 bases short, with 11 bases between. The germline gives CDR1 MGHRA, CDR2 YSYEKL. CDR3 sequence: CASSQAQYSSTDTQYF. The CDR3 DNA is TGCGCCAGCAGCCAAGCTCAGTACTCTAGCACAGATACGCAGTATTTT.

The chain uses TRBV6-2 or TRBV6-3 and TRBJ2-5, with a possible D match to TRBD2 (6 bases). This CDR3 region has 13 residues. Trimming took 6 bases from V and 5 from J, leaving 13 bases between them. Germline V gives CDR1 MNHEY, CDR2 SVGEGT. The CDR3 DNA reads as TGTGCCAGCAGGTTTCGGGGGTTGGAGACCCAGTACTTC. It encodes CASRFRGLETQYF.

The CDR3 coding sequence is TGCAGCGTTCTCAGGGTAACTGAAGCTTTCTTT. Amino acids: CSVLRVTEAFF. The gene calls are TRBV29-1 and TRBJ1-1; a weak D match, TRBD1 (5 bases). Germline V gene data show CDR1 as SQVTM and CDR2 as ANQGSEA. Trimming took off 5 bases at V and 5 bases at J, with 9 bases between the two ends. This CDR3 is built from 11 residues.

This clonotype was counted only a few times. The rearrangement uses TRBV7-2 and TRBJ2-3; 9 nucleotides agree with TRBD2. There are 15 residues in the CDR3. Germline V gives CDR1 SGHTA, CDR2 FQGNSA. Trimming removed 5 bases from V and 4 bases from J; junction bases left unmatched: 7. The CDR3 region has the DNA TGTGCCAGCAGCCTGCGGGGGGGCAACCCAGATACGCAGTATTTT. Translating it yields CASSLRGGNPDTQYF.

This chain connects TRBV5-1 to TRBJ2-2; possible D gene TRBD2, 6 bases. V was cut by 4 bases and J by 4 bases, with 11 bases left in between. The CDR3 extends over 14 amino acids. Per germline, CDR1 SGHRS and CDR2 YFSETQ. The CDR3 DNA reads TGCGCCAGCAGCCCTATGGGGGGCACCGGGGAGCTGTTTTTT. Translated: CASSPMGGTGELFF.

This clonotype has more than one count but fewer than ten. The V call is TRBV28, the J call TRBJ1-2; D unclear. The CDR3 has 17 amino acids. V was pared by 2 bases and J by 0 bases, with 16 bases between. CDR1 and CDR2 from the germline V gene are MDHEN and SYDVKM. The CDR3 here is CASSLRFGILANYGYTF. The CDR3 nucleotides read TGTGCCAGCAGTTTAAGGTTCGGGATCCTAGCTAACTATGGCTACACCTTC.

The V gene is TRBV27, the J gene TRBJ2-7; no reliable D call. Trimming left V 5 bases short and J 0 bases short, with 11 bases between. CDR1 is MNHEY, CDR2 SMNVEV, per germline (reference sequence). CDR3 length equals 14 residues. DNA for the CDR3: TGTGCCAGCAGTCCAGAGGTGAGCTCCTACGAGCAGTACTTC. Protein product: CASSPEVSSYEQYF.

This clonotype was seen a handful of times. The genes are TRBV3-1 and TRBJ1-2; D possibly corresponds to TRBD1 (5 bases). The V end lost 4 bases, the J end lost 5 bases, and 20 bases lay between the germline ends. Germline V gives CDR1 LGHDT, CDR2 YNNKEL (reference sequence). This CDR3 contains 16 residues. The CDR3 region has the DNA TGTGCCAGCAGCCCCTGGGAGGGGACGGCGCCATATGGCTACACCTTC. This codes for CASSPWEGTAPYGYTF.

This rearrangement joins TRBV20-1 to TRBJ2-7; 8 bases fit TRBD2. The junction had 9 bases not matched to a gene; V was cut back by 6 bases and J by 2 bases. The length of the CDR3 is 14 residues. CDR1 is DFQATT and CDR2 is SNEGSKA in the germline V gene (reference sequence). The CDR3 nucleotides are TGCAGTGCCGTAGCGGGGACATACCCCTACGAGCAGTACTTC. Translated, it gives CSAVAGTYPYEQYF.

The chain combines TRBV12-3 or TRBV12-4 with TRBJ1-1; no reliable D call. V was clipped by 1 base and J by 11 bases, with 23 bases between them. The CDR3 runs 16 residues. The CDR3 DNA reads as TGTGCCAGCAGTTTAGTCCCTCCTAGTAAGGTCGAGAGGGCTTTCTTT. Amino acids: CASSLVPPSKVERAFF.

This rearrangement joins TRBV6-5 to TRBJ2-5; no reliable D call. CDR1 MNHEY and CDR2 SVGAGI come from the germline V gene. The CDR3 is 14 residues long. Between the trimmed V and J ends, which lost 3 bases and 5 bases, there was a span of 13 bases. The CDR3 coding sequence is TGTGCCAGCAGTTATGCCCGTAGAGTGGAGACCCAGTACTTC. Translating gives CASSYARRVETQYF.

This chain links TRBV6-5 with TRBJ1-5; D is unclear. Looked up from germline, CDR1 is MNHEY and CDR2 is SVGAGI. The CDR3 length is 16 residues. V was trimmed by 2 bases and J by 4 bases, leaving 15 bases between them. CDR3 DNA sequence: TGTGCCAGCAGTTACCAGGCCCACTTCTTAAATCAGCCCCAGCATTTT. Its translation is CASSYQAHFLNQPQHF.

This clonotype has a handful of counts. The genes are TRBV12-3 or TRBV12-4 and TRBJ1-5, with 8 bases identical to TRBD1. Losses at the gene ends were 5 bases for V and 4 bases for J; bases not matched to a gene: 7. The CDR3 is made up of 15 amino acids. The DNA for the CDR3 is TGTGCCAGCAGTCCCCGGGACAGGTGGAATCAGCCCCAGCATTTT. Amino acids: CASSPRDRWNQPQHF.

This clonotype has a handful of counts. This chain uses TRBV7-3 with TRBJ2-3; D is possibly TRBD2 (5 bases). The CDR3 totals 14 residues. Germline V gene sequence: CDR1 SGHTA, CDR2 FQGTGA. Trimming took 5 bases from V and 4 from J, leaving 13 bases between them. In DNA form, the CDR3 reads TGTGCCAGCAGCCCTTCGGGAAGCGCAGATACGCAGTATTTT. Translation gives CASSPSGSADTQYF.

The gene calls are TRBV5-4 and TRBJ2-1; 11 bases line up with TRBD2. This CDR3 has 15 residues. Germline-derived CDR1 and CDR2 are SGHNT and YYREEE (reference sequence). V shed 1 base and J 9 bases; nucleotides not matched to a gene: 6. CDR3 loop: CASSLLLAGEGEQFF. CDR3 in DNA: TGTGCCAGCAGCTTGCTACTAGCGGGGGAGGGTGAGCAGTTCTTC.

The DNA of the CDR3 is TGCAGTGCTAGAGGTGATCTAAAAGAGACCCAGTACTTC. Translating it yields CSARGDLKETQYF. V gene TRBV20-1 combines with J gene TRBJ2-5; D uncertain. The V end lost 1 base, the J end lost 3 bases, and 9 bases lay between the germline ends. Germline CDR1 and CDR2: DFQATT and SNEGSKA (reference sequence). The CDR3 spans 13 residues.

The chain uses TRBV12-3 or TRBV12-4 and TRBJ2-7; a weak D match, TRBD2 (6 bases). The germline V and J ends were trimmed by 5 bases and 3 bases, with 11 bases remaining between them. There are 13 residues in the CDR3. The CDR3 region is CASSTWGDYEQYF. In nucleotides, the CDR3 is TGTGCCAGCAGTACATGGGGGGACTACGAGCAGTACTTC.

The genes are TRBV6-2 or TRBV6-3 and TRBJ2-7; 9 nucleotides align to TRBD1. The V segment lost 6 bases and the J segment 4 bases; nucleotides outside the gene matches: 7. CDR1 is MNHEY and CDR2 is SVGEGT in the germline V gene. CDR3 size: 14 residues. CDR3 coding DNA: TGTGCCAGCAGAAAACCGGGACAGGGATACGAGCAGTACTTC. It encodes CASRKPGQGYEQYF.